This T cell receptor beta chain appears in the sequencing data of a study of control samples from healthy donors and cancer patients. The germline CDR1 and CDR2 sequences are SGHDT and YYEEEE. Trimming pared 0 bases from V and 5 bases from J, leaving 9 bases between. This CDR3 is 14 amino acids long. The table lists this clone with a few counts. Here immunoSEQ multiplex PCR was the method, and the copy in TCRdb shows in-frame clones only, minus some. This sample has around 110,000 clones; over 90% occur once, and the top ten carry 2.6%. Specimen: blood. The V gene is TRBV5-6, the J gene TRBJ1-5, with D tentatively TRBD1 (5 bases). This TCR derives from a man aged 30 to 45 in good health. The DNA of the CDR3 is TGTGCCAGCAGCTTGGCCGTAGGGGATCAGCCCCAGCATTTT. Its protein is CASSLAVGDQPQHF.